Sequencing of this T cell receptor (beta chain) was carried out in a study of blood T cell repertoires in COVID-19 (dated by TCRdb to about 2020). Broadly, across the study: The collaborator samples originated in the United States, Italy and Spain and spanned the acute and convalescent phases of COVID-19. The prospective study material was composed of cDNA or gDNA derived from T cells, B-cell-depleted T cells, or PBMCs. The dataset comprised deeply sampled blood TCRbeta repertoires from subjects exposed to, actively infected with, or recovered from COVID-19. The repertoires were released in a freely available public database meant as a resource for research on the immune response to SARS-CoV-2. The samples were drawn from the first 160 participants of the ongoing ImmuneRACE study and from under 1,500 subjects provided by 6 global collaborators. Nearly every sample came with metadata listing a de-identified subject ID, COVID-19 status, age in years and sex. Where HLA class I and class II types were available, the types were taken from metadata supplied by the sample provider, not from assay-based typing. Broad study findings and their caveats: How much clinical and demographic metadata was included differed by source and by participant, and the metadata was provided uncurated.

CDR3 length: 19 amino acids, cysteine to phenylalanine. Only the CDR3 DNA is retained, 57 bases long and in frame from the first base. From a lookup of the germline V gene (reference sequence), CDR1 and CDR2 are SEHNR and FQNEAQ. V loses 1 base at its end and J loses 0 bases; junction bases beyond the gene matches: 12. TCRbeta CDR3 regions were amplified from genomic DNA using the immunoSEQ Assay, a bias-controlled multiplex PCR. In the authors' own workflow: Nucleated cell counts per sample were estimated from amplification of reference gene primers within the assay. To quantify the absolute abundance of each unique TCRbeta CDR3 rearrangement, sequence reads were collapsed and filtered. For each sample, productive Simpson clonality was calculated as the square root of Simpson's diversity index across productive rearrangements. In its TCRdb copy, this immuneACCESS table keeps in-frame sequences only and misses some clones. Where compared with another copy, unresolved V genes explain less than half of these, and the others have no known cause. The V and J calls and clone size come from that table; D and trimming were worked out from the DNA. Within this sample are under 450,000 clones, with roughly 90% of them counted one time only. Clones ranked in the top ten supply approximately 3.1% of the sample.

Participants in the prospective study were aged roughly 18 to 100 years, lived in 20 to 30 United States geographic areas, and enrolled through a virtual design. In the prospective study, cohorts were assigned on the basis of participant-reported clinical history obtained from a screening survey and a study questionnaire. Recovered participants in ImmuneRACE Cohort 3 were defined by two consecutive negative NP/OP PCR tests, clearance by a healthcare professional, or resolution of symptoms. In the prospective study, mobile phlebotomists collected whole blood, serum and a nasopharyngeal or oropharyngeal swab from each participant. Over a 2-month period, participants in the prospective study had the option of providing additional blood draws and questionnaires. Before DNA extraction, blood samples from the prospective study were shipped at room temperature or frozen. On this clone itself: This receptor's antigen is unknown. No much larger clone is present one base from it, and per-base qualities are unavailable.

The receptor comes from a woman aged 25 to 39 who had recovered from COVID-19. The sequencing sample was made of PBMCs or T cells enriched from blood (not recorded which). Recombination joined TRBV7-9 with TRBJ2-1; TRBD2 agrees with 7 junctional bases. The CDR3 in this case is CASSLGGGDVWSSYNEQFF. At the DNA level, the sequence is TGTGCCAGCAGCTTAGGGGGAGGGGACGTTTGGAGCTCCTACAATGAGCAGTTCTTC.